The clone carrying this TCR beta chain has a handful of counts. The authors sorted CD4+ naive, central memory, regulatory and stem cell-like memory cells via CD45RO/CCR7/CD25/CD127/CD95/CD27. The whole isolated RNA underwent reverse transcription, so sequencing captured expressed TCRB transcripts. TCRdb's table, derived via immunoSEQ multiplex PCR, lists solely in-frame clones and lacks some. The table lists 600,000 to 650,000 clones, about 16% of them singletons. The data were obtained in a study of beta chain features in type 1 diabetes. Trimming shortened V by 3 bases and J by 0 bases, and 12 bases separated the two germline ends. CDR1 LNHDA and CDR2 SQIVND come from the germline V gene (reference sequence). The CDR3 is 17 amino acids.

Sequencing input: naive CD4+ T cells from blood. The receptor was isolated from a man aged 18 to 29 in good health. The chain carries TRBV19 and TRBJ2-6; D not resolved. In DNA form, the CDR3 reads TGTGCCAGTAGTATTTTCGGCACGAGCTCTGGGGCCAACGTCCTGACTTTC. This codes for CASSIFGTSSGANVLTF.